One and the same sample provided the 13 T cell receptor beta chains below, sequenced in a study of identical twins. In TCRdb, the 5' RACE reads were re-called with MiXCR into one record per CDR3 protein. The repertoire holds approximately 530,000 distinct CDR3 sequences, with about a fifth as singletons. The sample was also linked to a second study, of yellow fever vaccine responses in identical twins.

Sequenced material: CD4+ T cells sorted from blood. These receptors were taken from a woman under 30 in good health.

The rearrangement links TRBV5-8 to TRBJ1-2; D is possibly TRBD1 (5 bases). Looked up from germline, CDR1 is SGHTS and CDR2 is YDEGEE. V was clipped by 3 bases and J by 5 bases, with 11 bases between them. CDR3 size: 13 residues. CDR3 DNA: TGTGCCAGCAGCTCTGCAGGGAGGTATGGCTACACCTTC. Protein product: CASSSAGRYGYTF. The full variable domain, in which reference TRBV5-8 and TRBJ1-2 provide the parts outside the CDR3, is EAGVTQSPTHLIKTRGQQATLRCSPISGHTSVYWYQQALGLGLQFLLWYDEGEERNRGNFPPRFSGRQFPNYSSELNVNALELEDSALYLCASSSAGRYGYTFGSGTRLTVV.

The V gene is TRBV3-1, the J gene TRBJ2-3, with D perhaps matching TRBD1 (6 bases). V was shortened by 4 bases and J by 2 bases, with 13 bases between the two germline ends. The CDR3 sequence is 15 residues long. CDR1 is LGHDT and CDR2 is YNNKEL in the germline V gene (reference sequence). In nucleotides, the CDR3 is TGTGCCAGCAGCCCCGACAGGCCCCACACAGATACGCAGTATTTT. Protein product: CASSPDRPHTDTQYF.

The CDR3 region is CASRIQGANSPLHF. DNA for the CDR3: TGTGCCAGCAGAATCCAGGGTGCAAATTCACCCCTCCACTTT. The chain links TRBV2 to TRBJ1-6; tentatively, D is TRBD1 (5 bases). Germline lookup yields CDR1 SNHLY and CDR2 FYNNEI. CDR3 size: 14 residues. The V end was cut by 6 bases, the J end by 7 bases, with 13 bases between.

On this clonotype: At one boundary the junction diverges from the germline segment, which might be a read error. V usage is TRBV10-3 and J usage is TRBJ2-2; D is ambiguous. The CDR3 is made up of 14 amino acids. The germline CDR1 and CDR2 sequences are ENHRY and SYGVKD. The CDR3: CAISDMGSTGELFF. The DNA of the CDR3 is TGCGCCATCAGTGATATGGGGTCCACCGGGGAGCTGTTTTTT.

The chain combines TRBV28 with TRBJ2-7; TRBD1 matches 9 bases. After removal of 6 bases from V and 6 bases from J, the junction contained 6 bases not matched to a gene. The CDR3 consists of 13 residues. Germline CDR1 is MDHEN and CDR2 is SYDVKM. This CDR3 is CASRDRGHREQYV. The DNA of the CDR3 is TGTGCCAGCAGGGACAGGGGACATCGCGAGCAGTACGTC.

This clonotype has a count of ten or more. The gene calls are TRBV4-1 and TRBJ2-1; D not resolved. The CDR3 totals 18 residues. Looked up from germline, CDR1 is MGHRA and CDR2 is YSYEKL. V was shortened by 0 bases and J by 0 bases, with 15 bases between the two germline ends. Here the CDR3 DNA reads TGCGCCAGCAGCCAAGATTGGACGGCGTTTAGCTCCTACAATGAGCAGTTCTTC. Its protein is CASSQDWTAFSSYNEQFF.

This clonotype has just a few counts. The CDR3 loop is CSVVPGPGELFF. The CDR3 region has the DNA TGCAGCGTAGTCCCGGGGCCCGGGGAGCTGTTTTTT. The rearrangement links TRBV29-1 to TRBJ2-2; either TRBD1 or TRBD2 may supply D (5 bases each). CDR3 length: 12 residues. Deletions cut 6 bases from V and 6 bases from J, with 11 bases between. Looked up from germline, CDR1 is SQVTM and CDR2 is ANQGSEA.

This chain uses TRBV29-1 with TRBJ2-3; 7 bases are a match to TRBD2. V trimming: 4 bases; J trimming: 0 bases; junction bases outside the gene matches: 1. The CDR3 totals 13 residues. Germline CDR1 SQVTM, CDR2 ANQGSEA. Written as DNA, the CDR3 is TGCAGCGTTGGGGGGGGGAGCACAGATACGCAGTATTTT. Its translation: CSVGGGSTDTQYF.

V and J are TRBV4-1 and TRBJ2-3; D may correspond to TRBD1 or TRBD2 (5 bases each). CDR3 length equals 16 residues. Germline CDR1 and CDR2: MGHRA and YSYEKL. Trimming left V 1 base short and J 6 bases short, with 17 bases between. The CDR3 bases are TGCGCCAGCAGCCAAGTGGGGGTTGGGAGTAAGGATACGCAGTATTTT. This codes for CASSQVGVGSKDTQYF.

This chain links TRBV4-1 with TRBJ2-1; D is uncertain. The CDR3 loop spans 18 amino acids. Germline V gene sequence: CDR1 MGHRA, CDR2 YSYEKL. The ends were cut back, 1 base at V and 0 bases at J, with 16 bases in the middle. The CDR3 sequence is CASSQARSVSSSYNEQFF. CDR3 coding DNA: TGCGCCAGCAGCCAAGCACGGTCTGTCTCTTCCTCCTACAATGAGCAGTTCTTC.

This clonotype was observed a few times. The chain has TRBV10-2 and TRBJ2-6; D might be TRBD1 (6 bases). This CDR3 contains 17 residues. Germline assignment: CDR1 WSHSY and CDR2 SAAADI. Trimming took 3 bases from V and 0 from J, leaving 12 bases between them. CDR3 bases: TGCGCCAGCAGTGACGCCACAGGGCTCTCTGGGGCCAACGTCCTGACTTTC. This translates into CASSDATGLSGANVLTF.

The chain carries TRBV18 and TRBJ2-1, with 9 bases aligning to TRBD2. CDR1 is KGHSH, CDR2 LQKENI, per germline. The length of the CDR3 is 18 residues. The V segment lost 2 bases and the J segment 0 bases; nucleotides outside the gene matches: 8. CDR3 in amino acids: CASSPGLAGTSSYNEQFF. The CDR3, as DNA: TGTGCCAGCTCACCAGGGCTAGCGGGGACGAGCTCCTACAATGAGCAGTTCTTC.

The V and J genes are TRBV28 and TRBJ2-5; D call uncertain. In germline, CDR1 is MDHEN, CDR2 SYDVKM. Trimming removed 5 bases at V and 5 bases at J, with 15 bases between. The length of the CDR3 is 14 residues. As DNA, the CDR3 is TGTGCCAGCAGTATACCCCCCCTGGAGGAGACCCAGTACTTC. It translates to CASSIPPLEETQYF.